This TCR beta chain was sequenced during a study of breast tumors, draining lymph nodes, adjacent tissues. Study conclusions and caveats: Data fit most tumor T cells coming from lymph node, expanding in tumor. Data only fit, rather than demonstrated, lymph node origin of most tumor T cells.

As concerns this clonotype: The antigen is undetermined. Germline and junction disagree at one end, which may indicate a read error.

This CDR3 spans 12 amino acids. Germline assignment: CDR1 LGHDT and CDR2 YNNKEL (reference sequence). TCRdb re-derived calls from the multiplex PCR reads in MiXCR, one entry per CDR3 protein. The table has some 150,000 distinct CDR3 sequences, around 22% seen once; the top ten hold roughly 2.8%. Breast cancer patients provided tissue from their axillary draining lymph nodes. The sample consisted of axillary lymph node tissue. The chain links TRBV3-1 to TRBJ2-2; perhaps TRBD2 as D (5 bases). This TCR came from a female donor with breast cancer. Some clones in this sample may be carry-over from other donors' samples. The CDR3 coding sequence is TGTGCCTGCAGCGGATTAGGAGGGGAGCTGTTTTTT. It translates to CACSGLGGELFF.